The T cell receptor beta chain under discussion was sequenced for a study of shared clonotypes between healthy human individuals (dated by TCRdb to the early 2020s). At the level of the whole study: The cohort included three men and a couple of women between 18 and 49 years of age. For each donor, CD4 naive and CD4 memory were each given three plates, CD8 naive was given two plates, and CD8 memory was given one plate. To estimate repertoire size and how much clonotype sharing occurs between individuals, the study deeply sequenced the blood TCR repertoires of a handful of healthy adults. To increase sequencing depth and limit assay-specific biases, TCR repertoire library preparation and sequencing were carried out by different laboratories using diverse techniques. Each donor's leukapheresis produced roughly between roughly 0.85 and 10 billion PBMCs. Points the paper makes about the study in general: Higher generation probabilities were observed for clonotypes shared by all four sorted-subset donors than for non-shared clonotypes. Sampling was restricted to blood, and TCR repertoires in tissues likely differ from the TCR repertoires found in blood. Pairwise subsampling led to the expectation that sequencing depth would affect the degree of clonotype sharing among donors. Incomplete sequencing was indicated by rarefaction of sorted-subset datasets, despite the large sequencing depth. The genetic and exposure-history diversity represented was limited by the small number of donors. Approximately 5% of naive CD4, 3.5% of naive CD8, approximately 2.2% of memory CD4, and over 0.35% of memory CD8 clonotypes were shared across several donors. Estimated clonotype richness was generally larger for naive than for memory subsets.

Using the deep immunoSEQ assay, multiplex PCR amplified TCR CDR3 regions from genomic DNA. For each cell subset, the extracted genomic DNA was distributed evenly across all wells of several immunoSEQ 96-well plates, and each plate served as one replicate. For sorted subsets, each replicate PCR was loaded with 200 to 250 ng genomic DNA, equivalent to 32,000 or so T cell genomes. Purified libraries were quantified with a Qubit 3.0 fluorometer, sized on a Bioanalyzer 2100, and re-quantified with the KAPA Library Quantification kit. Every immunoSEQ 96-well plate was sequenced on a separate single-read 150-cycle Illumina NextSeq 550 flow cell. On the authors' methods: The immunoSEQ output contained only junctional sequences without quality scores, so filtering could not match that applied to full-length reads. To assign V/J genes and CDR3, sequences were annotated using PyIR, a Python wrapper for IgBLAST v1.9, with IMGT germline references. Reads were removed for weak V/J assignments (E-value above 1e-6), missing CDR3, stop codons, out-of-frame junctions, or ambiguous translated residues. V3J clonotypes were defined as sequences sharing the same inferred V gene, J gene, and CDR3 amino acid sequence. Percentage overlap between repertoires was calculated by dividing the number of shared unique clonotypes by the size of the smaller repertoire. Richness of each repertoire was evaluated using RTK rarefaction, the Chao1 estimator, and Recon v2.1 estimates of unobserved clonotypes. OLGA was used to compute generation probabilities for all TCRbeta clonotypes that the gDNA method yielded from a few donors. TCRdb retrieved this table from immuneACCESS and kept in-frame rearrangements only. Not all clones are present; in checked studies, unresolved V genes account for under half, and no reason is known for the remainder. From that table come the V and J calls and clone size; the DNA was used to work out D and trimming. This sample is represented by under 2,500,000 clones; approximately 96% of them were singletons. 0.1% to 0.15% of the sample is taken by the ten largest.

V is shortened by 4 bases, J by 1 base, and the region joining them spans 5 bases. From its cysteine to its phenylalanine, the CDR3 spans 13 amino acids. This entry keeps only the CDR3 DNA: 39 bases, framed from base 1. The germline V gene supplies CDR1 MGHDK and CDR2 SYGVNS. About this clone itself: The antigen it binds to is not known. Base qualities were left out, and no much larger clone turns up one base away.

The donors were healthy, HIV-negative adults who had no recently reported acute infections or vaccinations. Every donor was a Caucasian adult residing in Nashville, Tennessee, USA. CD4+ T cells were enriched through magnetic negative selection, after which naive cells were positively selected on CD45RA and the remaining negative fraction served as the memory subset. Blood was obtained by leukapheresis, after which PBMCs were separated by Ficoll-Histopaque density gradient centrifugation and cryopreserved in liquid nitrogen vapor phase. Analytical flow cytometry was used to check the purity and quantity of every magnetically sorted T cell population. Genomic DNA was isolated from each sorted fraction and quantified by UV absorbance on a Nanodrop 2000c.

Recombination connected TRBV25-1 to TRBJ2-1; possibly the D gene is TRBD2, per 5 matching bases. The source of this sequence is a man younger than 30 in good health. The sequenced material came from naive CD4+ T cells sorted from blood. According to the study, the label for this sample's cell subset or site signals: CD45RA+ positively selected. CDR3 region: CASSGTSYNEQFF. The base sequence is TGTGCCAGCAGTGGGACTTCCTACAATGAGCAGTTCTTC.